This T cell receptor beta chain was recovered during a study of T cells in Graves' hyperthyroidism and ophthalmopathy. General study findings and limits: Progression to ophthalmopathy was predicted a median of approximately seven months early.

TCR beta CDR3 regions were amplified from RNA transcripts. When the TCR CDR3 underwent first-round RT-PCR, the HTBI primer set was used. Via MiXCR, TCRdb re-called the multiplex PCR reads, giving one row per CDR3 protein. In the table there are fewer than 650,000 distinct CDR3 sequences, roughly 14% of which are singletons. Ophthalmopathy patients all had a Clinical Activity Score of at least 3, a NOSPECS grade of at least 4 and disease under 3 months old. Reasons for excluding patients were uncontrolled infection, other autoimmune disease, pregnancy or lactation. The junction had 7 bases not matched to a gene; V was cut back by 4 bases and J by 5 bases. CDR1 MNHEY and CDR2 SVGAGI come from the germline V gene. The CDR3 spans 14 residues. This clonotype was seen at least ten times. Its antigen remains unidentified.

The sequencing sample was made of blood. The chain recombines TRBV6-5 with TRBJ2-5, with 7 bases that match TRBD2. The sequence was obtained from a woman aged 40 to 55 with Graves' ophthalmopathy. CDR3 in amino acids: CASSSISRGETQYF. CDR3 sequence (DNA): TGTGCCAGCAGTTCCATTTCGCGGGGGGAGACCCAGTACTTC.